The next 25 T cell receptor beta chains were all read from a single sample in a study. TCRdb reprocessed the 5' RACE reads with MiXCR, giving one entry per CDR3 protein. The sample carries approximately 47,000 distinct CDR3 sequences, about 28% recorded once. Sequencing was performed on naive CD4+ T cells sorted from blood. Documented subset: naive CD4+ T cells, CD4+CD45RA+CD25-. All receptors derive from a female donor with breast cancer.

This clonotype is medium-sized within its sample. The J gene is TRBJ1-5, the V gene TRBV6-1; D call uncertain. This CDR3 region has 13 residues. Per the germline V gene, CDR1 is MNHNS and CDR2 is SASEGT. V was shortened by 0 bases and J by 5 bases, with 5 bases between the two germline ends. For the CDR3, the DNA is TGTGCCAGCAGTGAAGCGTTCGATCAGCCCCAGCATTTT. Its protein product is CASSEAFDQPQHF.

CDR3 sequence: CSARGRGNEGYTF. The CDR3 DNA reads as TGCAGTGCTAGAGGGAGAGGCAATGAAGGCTACACCTTC. This chain joins TRBV20-1 and TRBJ1-2; unclear D gene. Trimming took 1 base from V and 8 from J, leaving 14 bases between them. There are 13 residues in the CDR3. Germline lookup yields CDR1 DFQATT and CDR2 SNEGSKA (reference sequence).

This chain connects TRBV2 to TRBJ2-7; TRBD1 matches 7 bases. Germline V gene data show CDR1 as SNHLY and CDR2 as FYNNEI. The CDR3 sequence is 13 residues long. The V segment lost 7 bases and the J segment 2 bases; nucleotides outside the gene matches: 5. The CDR3, as DNA: TGTGCCAGCACCAGGGACAGAGCCTACGAGCAGTACTTC. Translation gives CASTRDRAYEQYF.

This rearrangement joins TRBV4-3 to TRBJ2-1; TRBD2 matches 10 bases. With 1 base clipped from V and 0 bases from J, the junction kept 6 bases outside the gene matches. Germline V gives CDR1 LGHNA, CDR2 YSLEER. The CDR3 consists of 18 residues. In nucleotides, the CDR3 is TGCGCCAGCAGCCAAGCGGGTAGCGGGGGGATCTCCTACAATGAGCAGTTCTTC. Protein sequence: CASSQAGSGGISYNEQFF.

In this sample, this clonotype turned up a few times. The V and J genes are TRBV6-6 and TRBJ1-6; weak D call: TRBD1 (6 bases). The CDR3 consists of 13 residues. Germline assignment: CDR1 MNHNY and CDR2 SVGAGI (reference sequence). Trimming shortened V by 8 bases and J by 7 bases, and 12 bases separated the two germline ends. CDR3 protein: CASGGARNSPLHF. The DNA for the CDR3 is TGTGCCAGCGGGGGGGCAAGGAATTCACCCCTCCACTTT.

This clonotype was seen only a few times. The chain has TRBV12-3 or TRBV12-4 and TRBJ2-1; 7 nucleotides line up with TRBD2. Trimming cost V 2 bases and J 5 bases; bases outside gene matches: 12. CDR3 length: 17 amino acids. The CDR3 loop is CASSLLLSGVRDNEQFF. The CDR3 coding sequence is TGTGCCAGCAGTTTACTCTTAAGCGGGGTAAGGGACAATGAGCAGTTCTTC.

This clonotype was counted between two and nine times. A much larger clone sits a single nucleotide away, making a read error possible. The chain links TRBV7-9 to TRBJ1-2; 7 nucleotides agree with TRBD1. The germline V gene encodes CDR1 SEHNR and CDR2 FQNEAQ (reference sequence). This CDR3 region has 15 residues. The DNA for the CDR3 is TGTGCCGGCAGCCCTACGACAGGGACCACCTATGGCTACACCTTC. Translating it yields CAGSPTTGTTYGYTF.

The rearrangement uses TRBV10-1 and TRBJ1-2; 7 bases map to TRBD1. The germline V gene has CDR1 WNHNN and CDR2 SYGVQD (reference sequence). This CDR3 is 15 amino acids long. With 2 bases clipped from V and 1 base from J, the junction kept 4 bases outside the gene matches. CDR3 protein: CASSERGQLNYGYTF. The CDR3 nucleotides are TGCGCCAGCAGTGAGAGGGGACAGCTTAACTATGGCTACACCTTC.

This clonotype was recorded many times. The chain uses TRBV20-1 and TRBJ1-5; D is ambiguous. This CDR3 region has 15 residues. Germline V gene lookup returns CDR1 DFQATT and CDR2 SNEGSKA (reference sequence). V was cut by 6 bases and J by 0 bases, with 15 bases left in between. As DNA, the CDR3 is TGCAGTGCCGCCGGGGTGGGGTATAGCAATCAGCCCCAGCATTTT. Encoded protein: CSAAGVGYSNQPQHF.

The V call is TRBV20-1, the J call TRBJ2-7; D might be TRBD2 (5 bases). There are 15 residues in the CDR3. V was shortened by 0 bases and J by 3 bases, with 15 bases between the two germline ends. Germline V lookup: CDR1 DFQATT, CDR2 SNEGSKA (reference sequence). The CDR3, as DNA: TGCAGTGCTAGAGATCCGTCGGGATTTAGCTACGAGCAGTACTTC. Translation gives CSARDPSGFSYEQYF.

V gene TRBV25-1 combines with J gene TRBJ1-4; D is ambiguous. V dropped 8 bases and J dropped 4 bases, with 11 bases sitting between them. Germline lookup yields CDR1 MGHDK and CDR2 SYGVNS. This CDR3 comprises 13 residues. The DNA for the CDR3 is TGTGCCAGCCGCCGGGCTAGTAATGAAAAACTGTTTTTT. This gives the protein CASRRASNEKLFF.

This clonotype has only a few counts. The chain employs TRBV5-1 and TRBJ2-7, with TRBD1 matching over 8 bases. V lost 0 bases, J lost 7 bases, and 9 bases stayed unmatched. Germline values: CDR1 SGHRS, CDR2 YFSETQ. There are 15 residues in the CDR3. In DNA form, the CDR3 reads TGCGCCAGCAGCTTGGAGGTCGGCAGGGGGCTTGAGCAGTACTTC. This translates into CASSLEVGRGLEQYF.

The V and J genes are TRBV6-1 and TRBJ1-1; D is undetermined. V dropped 10 bases and J dropped 1 base, with 13 bases sitting between them. Germline CDR1 is MNHNS and CDR2 is SASEGT. The CDR3 is made up of 13 amino acids. The DNA of the CDR3 is TGTGCCACACAGCGGTTACAGAACACTGAAGCTTTCTTT. Protein product: CATQRLQNTEAFF.

This clonotype was detected only a few times. The gene calls are TRBV7-9 and TRBJ2-5; D not certain. The V gene lost 0 bases and the J gene lost 3 bases, with 2 bases spanning the gap. The CDR3 sequence is 12 residues long. Germline V CDR1 and CDR2: SEHNR, FQNEAQ (reference sequence). This chain's CDR3 is CASSLAEETQYF. The DNA for the CDR3 is TGTGCCAGCAGCTTAGCGGAAGAGACCCAGTACTTC.

The chain employs TRBV7-2 and TRBJ2-1; D may be TRBD2 (6 bases). Germline CDR1 reads SGHTA; CDR2 reads FQGNSA. The ends were cut back, 0 bases at V and 2 bases at J, with 11 bases in the middle. This CDR3 is built from 16 residues. The CDR3 sequence: CASSLAGGRTYNEQFF. The CDR3 bases are TGTGCCAGCAGCTTAGCGGGGGGACGGACCTACAATGAGCAGTTCTTC.

V gene TRBV6-5 combines with J gene TRBJ2-1, with 12 bases matching TRBD2. Germline loops: CDR1 MNHEY, CDR2 SVGAGI. This CDR3 has 15 amino acids. Unmatched junction bases numbered 7, after V lost 5 bases and J lost 8 bases. The CDR3 region has the DNA TGTGCCAGCAGTCCGACTAGCGGGAGATATCATGAGCAGTTCTTC. Its translation is CASSPTSGRYHEQFF.

This clonotype was seen a handful of times. CDR3 bases: TGTGCCAGCAGCCCCGACGCTAGCGGGGGGAGGGAGCAGTACTTC. Its protein is CASSPDASGGREQYF. The gene calls are TRBV7-3 and TRBJ2-7; 11 bases map to TRBD2. CDR1 and CDR2 (germline): SGHTA, FQGTGA. V gave up 5 bases and J gave up 7 bases; unmatched junction bases: 10. The CDR3 loop spans 15 amino acids.

The CDR3 DNA is TGTGCCAGCAGTGTAAGCGGAGGGATTCATGGCTACACCTTC. Its translation: CASSVSGGIHGYTF. The J gene is TRBJ1-2, the V gene TRBV6-1, with D unresolved. V lost 4 bases to trimming and J lost 6 bases, with 15 bases between them. Germline V gene data show CDR1 as MNHNS and CDR2 as SASEGT. The CDR3 length is 14 residues.

The rearrangement links TRBV29-1 to TRBJ2-2; 10 nucleotides align to TRBD1. V was pared by 6 bases and J by 7 bases, with 8 bases of the junction left unmatched. Per the germline V gene, CDR1 is SQVTM and CDR2 is ANQGSEA. The CDR3 spans 14 residues. CDR3 sequence (DNA): TGCAGCGTCACTAGACAGGGGGCAGGCGGGGAGCTGTTTTTT. Translated: CSVTRQGAGGELFF.

In this sample, this clonotype turned up a few times. The chain carries TRBV5-1 and TRBJ2-1; D remains unclear. Germline CDR1 and CDR2: SGHRS and YFSETQ. The CDR3 length is 13 residues. Deletions cut 0 bases from V and 6 bases from J, with 7 bases between. CDR3 DNA: TGCGCCAGCAGCTTGGTCGATGGCAATGAGCAGTTCTTC. This translates into CASSLVDGNEQFF.

Many counts were recorded for this clonotype. The V gene is TRBV5-6, the J gene TRBJ2-3; 7 nucleotides line up with TRBD2. V dropped 0 bases and J dropped 2; count of bases not matched to a gene: 6. CDR1 is SGHDT, CDR2 YYEEEE, per germline. This CDR3 spans 16 amino acids. The chain's CDR3 is CASSLVGEGDTDTQYF. The CDR3 region has the DNA TGTGCCAGCAGCTTGGTAGGGGAGGGCGACACAGATACGCAGTATTTT. Full variable domain (rest looked up from reference TRBV5-6 and TRBJ2-3): DAGVTQSPTHLIKTRGQQVTLRCSPKSGHDTVSWYQQALGQGPQFIFQYYEEEERQRGNFPDRFSGHQFPNYSSELNVNALLLGDSALYLCASSLVGEGDTDTQYFGPGTRLTVL.

By share, this clonotype counts as medium-sized. The chain links TRBV20-1 to TRBJ1-1; D gene ambiguous. CDR3 length: 12 amino acids. Trimming shortened V by 2 bases and J by 1 base, and 5 bases separated the two germline ends. Germline values: CDR1 DFQATT, CDR2 SNEGSKA (reference sequence). The CDR3, as DNA: TGCAGTGCTAGAAGGTCGAACACTGAAGCTTTCTTT. It yields the protein CSARRSNTEAFF.

V usage is TRBV4-3 and J usage is TRBJ2-3; TRBD2 matches at 7 bases. V was clipped by 0 bases and J by 9 bases; unmatched bases: 9. The CDR3 consists of 15 residues. The germline CDR1 and CDR2 sequences are LGHNA and YSLEER. The CDR3 is CASSQDHRLAATQYF. CDR3 in DNA: TGCGCCAGCAGCCAAGATCACCGCCTAGCGGCGACGCAGTATTTT.

This clonotype showed up many times. The chain recombines TRBV7-9 with TRBJ2-1; D is possibly TRBD1 (5 bases). This CDR3 region has 12 residues. Trimming took 8 bases from V and 7 from J, leaving 12 bases between them. Germline values: CDR1 SEHNR, CDR2 FQNEAQ (reference sequence). CDR3 sequence: CASLQGQNEQFF. As DNA, the CDR3 is TGTGCCAGCTTGCAGGGTCAAAATGAGCAGTTCTTC. Drawing the rest from reference TRBV7-9 and TRBJ2-1, the complete variable domain is DTGVSQNPRHKITKRGQNVTFRCDPISEHNRLYWYRQTLGQGPEFLTYFQNEAQLEKSRLLSDRFSAERPKGSFSTLEIQRTEQGDSAMYLCASLQGQNEQFFGPGTRLTVL.

This clonotype was detected a few times. This chain uses TRBV2 with TRBJ2-2, with D hard to call. The CDR3 sequence is 16 residues long. The germline V gene has CDR1 SNHLY and CDR2 FYNNEI. V was clipped by 1 base and J by 5 bases, with 14 bases between them. The CDR3 sequence: CASSEEPASRTGELFF. The CDR3 bases are TGTGCCAGCAGTGAAGAGCCAGCGAGTAGGACCGGGGAGCTGTTTTTT.